A selection of T cell receptor beta chains follows, all from one sample in a study of tumor-infiltrating lymphocytes in oesophageal squamous cell carcinoma. One entry per CDR3 protein results from TCRdb running MiXCR on the PCR reads. This table holds about 10,000 distinct CDR3 sequences, approximately 57% found once. Sequences were obtained from esophageal tumor tissue. The receptors here all came from a female donor with esophageal squamous cell carcinoma. The CDR3 runs from the conserved cysteine through the conserved F or W. A D gene is named only where the DNA matches it firmly. Clone size appears in some rows only: once, few, many, or a class for an expanded clone.

TRBD2	.	TRBV7-6	TRBJ2-5	CASSRLAGRQETQYF	TGTGCCAGCAGCCGACTAGCGGGTCGTCAAGAGACCCAGTACTTC
.	many	TRBV7-3	TRBJ2-1	CASSSSGLPQQFF	TGTGCCAGCAGTTCCTCTGGCCTACCACAGCAGTTCTTC
TRBD2	.	TRBV6-6	TRBJ2-3	CASSYVPSGSGADTQYF	TGTGCCAGCAGTTACGTCCCTAGCGGGAGCGGAGCAGATACGCAGTATTTT
TRBD1	few	TRBV7-2	TRBJ1-2	CASSPPGQGYGYTF	TGTGCCAGCAGCCCACCGGGACAGGGTTATGGCTACACCTTC
TRBD2	.	TRBV7-8	TRBJ2-1	CASSFRLAGADEQFF	TGTGCCAGCAGCTTCCGACTAGCGGGAGCGGACGAGCAGTTCTTC
.	few	TRBV7-3	TRBJ2-5	CASSSTRGAQETQYF	TGTGCCAGCAGCTCAACCAGGGGAGCCCAAGAGACCCAGTACTTC
TRBD2	once	TRBV11-2	TRBJ2-3	CASSRGLAGGHDTQYF	TGTGCCAGCAGCAGAGGACTAGCGGGAGGGCACGACACGCAGTATTTT
TRBD1	.	TRBV6-6	TRBJ1-1	CASSYFRDRVNTEAFF	TGTGCCAGCAGTTACTTCAGGGACAGGGTAAACACTGAAGCTTTCTTT
TRBD2	.	TRBV7-6	TRBJ2-1	CASSSSRLGGNEQFF	TGTGCCAGCAGCTCGTCTAGACTGGGGGGGAATGAGCAGTTCTTC
.	.	TRBV7-9	TRBJ2-5	CASSSPVETQYF	TGTGCCAGCAGCAGTCCTGTGGAGACCCAGTACTTC
.	many	TRBV7-9	TRBJ2-1	CASSSWTVSSYNEQFF	TGTGCCAGCAGCTCCTGGACAGTGAGCTCCTACAATGAGCAGTTCTTC
.	.	TRBV11-2	TRBJ2-1	CASSLERAVYNEQFF	TGTGCCAGCAGCTTAGAGAGGGCTGTCTACAATGAGCAGTTCTTC
.	medium-sized	TRBV12-3/TRBV12-4	TRBJ2-7	CASSLRRGAYEQYF	TGTGCCAGCAGTTTGCGGAGGGGAGCCTACGAGCAGTACTTC
TRBD1	.	TRBV7-8	TRBJ2-7	CASSSPGTDYEQYF	TGTGCCAGCAGCTCTCCCGGGACAGACTACGAGCAGTACTTC
.	.	TRBV7-9	TRBJ2-5	CASSYRDYQETQYF	TGTGCCAGCAGTTACCGGGACTACCAAGAGACCCAGTACTTC
TRBD2	once	TRBV7-4	TRBJ2-5	CASSFGTSGVGETQYF	TGTGCCAGCAGCTTCGGGACTAGCGGGGTAGGAGAGACCCAGTACTTC
TRBD1	.	TRBV7-4	TRBJ2-1	CASRQQGEGEQFF	TGTGCCAGCAGGCAACAGGGGGAAGGTGAGCAGTTCTTC
.	.	TRBV11-2	TRBJ2-5	CASSLDRGREGGTQYF	TGTGCCAGCAGCTTAGATAGGGGCAGGGAGGGGGGGACCCAGTACTTC